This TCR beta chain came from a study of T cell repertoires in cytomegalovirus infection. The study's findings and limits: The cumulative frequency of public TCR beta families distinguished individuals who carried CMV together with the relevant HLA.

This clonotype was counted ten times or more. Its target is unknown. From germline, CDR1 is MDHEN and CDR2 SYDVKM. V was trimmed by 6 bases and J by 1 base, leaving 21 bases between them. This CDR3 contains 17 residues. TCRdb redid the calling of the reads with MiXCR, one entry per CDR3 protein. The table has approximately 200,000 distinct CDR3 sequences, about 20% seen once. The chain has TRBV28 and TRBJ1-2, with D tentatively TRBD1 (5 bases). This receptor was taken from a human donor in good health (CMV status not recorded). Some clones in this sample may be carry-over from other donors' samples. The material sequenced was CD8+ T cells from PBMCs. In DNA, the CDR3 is TGTGCCAGCAGCCAGACCCTACGGACAAGCGATAACTATGGCTACACCTTC. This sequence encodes CASSQTLRTSDNYGYTF.